This T cell receptor beta chain is from a study of cytomegalovirus exposure and HLA in healthy donors. For the study at large: HLA-typed donors were the source of approximately 80 million unique TCRs held in an early data release.

Amplification used 60 Vbeta primers and 13 Jbeta primers. This table comes from immunoSEQ multiplex PCR, and its TCRdb copy is limited to in-frame clones, with some not included. The sample holds about 170,000 clones, about 59% seen once. General observations from the study: The authors excluded some V segments, including TRBV6-2 and TRBV6-3, as indistinguishable.

Germline CDR1 SQVTM, CDR2 ANQGSEA. The CDR3 length is 11 residues. Trimming removed 4 bases at V and 7 bases at J, with 10 bases between. To note about this clone: Its antigen is unidentified.

The TCR comes from a man aged 35-49 years in good health and CMV-seronegative. The V and J genes are TRBV29-1 and TRBJ1-1; D is ambiguous. The source material was PBMCs. The DNA for the CDR3 is TGCAGCGTTGTATCCCCCCTTGAAGCTTTCTTT. Its translation is CSVVSPLEAFF.